This passage covers 10 T cell receptor beta chains from one sample sequenced in a study of CD8 T cells in ankylosing spondylitis. Overall study findings and caveats: One TCR beta motif, made up of about 8 highly homologous variants, appeared characteristic of ankylosing spondylitis blood.

Via MiXCR, TCRdb re-called the 5' RACE reads, giving one row per CDR3 protein. The sample lists more than 400,000 distinct CDR3 sequences; less than 6% were seen once. These receptors are not linked to any known antigen. Material for sequencing was blood, either unsorted or a sorted T cell fraction (not recorded which). The receptors derive from a male donor with ankylosing spondylitis.

This clonotype came up many times. The chain combines TRBV7-2 with TRBJ1-2; D perhaps matches TRBD1 (5 bases). From germline, CDR1 is SGHTA and CDR2 FQGNSA. V shed 5 bases and J shed 12 bases, with 22 bases lying between them. The CDR3 contains 14 residues. The CDR3 bases are TGTGCCAGCAGCCAACTACCGGGGGTTAGTTGGCACACCTTC. As protein: CASSQLPGVSWHTF. The full variable domain, in which reference TRBV7-2 and TRBJ1-2 provide the parts outside the CDR3, is GAGVSQSPSNKVTEKGKDVELRCDPISGHTALYWYRQSLGQGLEFLIYFQGNSAPDKSGLPSDRFSAERTGGSVSTLTIQRTQQEDSAVYLCASSQLPGVSWHTFGSGTRLTVV.

This clonotype appeared many times. This chain connects TRBV5-1 to TRBJ1-3; D unresolved. The V end lost 2 bases, the J end lost 0 bases, and 6 bases lay between the germline ends. The CDR3 extends over 14 amino acids. In germline, CDR1 is SGHRS, CDR2 YFSETQ. The CDR3 nucleotides are TGCGCCAGCAGCTTTGCCGGCTCTGGAAACACCATATATTTT. Protein product: CASSFAGSGNTIYF.

Many counts were recorded for this clonotype. The rearrangement uses TRBV5-1 and TRBJ2-1, with D hard to call. The V end was cut by 0 bases, the J end by 3 bases, with 19 bases between. The CDR3 extends over 18 amino acids. The V gene's germline CDR1 is SGHRS and CDR2 YFSETQ. DNA of the CDR3: TGCGCCAGCAGCTTGGGGCTTAGTCGTCGGGCTTACTACAATGAGCAGTTCTTC. This codes for CASSLGLSRRAYYNEQFF.

This clonotype was picked up many times. The chain employs TRBV6-1 and TRBJ2-1; no reliable D call. CDR1 MNHNS and CDR2 SASEGT come from the germline V gene. The CDR3 has 15 residues. V was pared by 7 bases and J by 4 bases, with 17 bases between. This CDR3 is CASTPPAFEYNEQFF. DNA for the CDR3: TGTGCCAGCACCCCTCCAGCCTTCGAATACAATGAGCAGTTCTTC.

This chain joins TRBV9 and TRBJ1-4; D may be TRBD1 (6 bases). The V end lost 2 bases, the J end lost 8 bases, and 13 bases lay between the germline ends. Germline CDR1 SGDLS, CDR2 YYNGEE. The CDR3 has 14 residues. CDR3 DNA sequence: TGTGCCAGCAGCGTCTCACAGGGTCGGGAAAAACTGTTTTTT. Its protein product is CASSVSQGREKLFF.

The table lists this clonotype with a few counts. V usage is TRBV5-5 and J usage is TRBJ2-7; tentatively, D is TRBD1 (5 bases). V was pared by 0 bases and J by 4 bases, with 20 bases between. CDR1 is SGHKS and CDR2 is YYEKEE in the germline V gene (reference sequence). CDR3 length: 17 residues. The CDR3 reads CASSLADTTLSGYEQYF. The CDR3 DNA is TGTGCCAGCAGCTTGGCGGACACCACCCTGTCGGGTTACGAGCAGTACTTC.

This clonotype was seen only once. This chain links TRBV5-6 with TRBJ2-6; no definite D call. Trimming removed 1 base from V and 8 bases from J, with 4 bases in between. CDR1 is SGHDT and CDR2 is YYEEEE in the germline V gene. CDR3 length: 12 amino acids. Here the CDR3 DNA reads TGTGCCAGCAGCTTGAGGTCCAACGTCCTGACTTTC. It yields the protein CASSLRSNVLTF.

This clonotype was seen at least ten times. The V call is TRBV7-2, the J call TRBJ1-2; a weak D match, TRBD1 (5 bases). V lost 0 bases, J lost 10 bases, and 9 bases lay in between. This CDR3 is built from 12 residues. CDR1 and CDR2 (germline): SGHTA, FQGNSA. DNA for the CDR3: TGTGCCAGCAGCTTAGCACCAGGGCACTACACCTTC. Protein product: CASSLAPGHYTF.

The V and J genes are TRBV4-3 and TRBJ2-1; 7 bases line up with TRBD2. The CDR3 totals 15 residues. With V trimmed by 6 bases and J by 0 bases, 5 bases remained unmatched. Per the germline V gene, CDR1 is LGHNA and CDR2 is YSLEER. CDR3 loop: CASSWSGGSYNEQFF. The CDR3 DNA is TGCGCCAGCAGTTGGTCGGGAGGCTCCTACAATGAGCAGTTCTTC.

This clonotype appeared many times. The chain uses TRBV12-3 or TRBV12-4 and TRBJ2-7; D is undetermined. The CDR3 spans 15 residues. With 7 bases removed from V and 2 bases from J, the gap between germline ends came to 18 bases. CDR3 region: CASNPPPPGAYEQYF. As DNA, the CDR3 is TGTGCCAGCAATCCACCCCCGCCGGGCGCCTACGAGCAGTACTTC.